Listed here is a single TCR beta chain. Its antigen remains unidentified. The data originate from a study of cytomegalovirus exposure and HLA in healthy donors. Notes on the study in general: Reportedly, cytomegalovirus status was diagnosed with high sensitivity and specificity. The study designated roughly 150 TCR beta chains cytomegalovirus-associated. That first-cohort TCR clusters tended to co-occur in the roughly 130 validation repertoires was found in a later analysis.

Only in-frame clones appear in the TCRdb table, and some are missing; sequencing was by immunoSEQ multiplex PCR. Of 150,000 to 200,000 clones in the sample, approximately 87% are singletons; the top ten hold under 7%. The donors were part of the validation cohort of roughly 110 subjects. That cohort was separate from the first cohort, which comprised about 730 subjects. Deletions cut 7 bases from V and 9 bases from J, with 19 bases between. The germline gives CDR1 MDHEN, CDR2 SYDVKM. There are 14 residues in the CDR3. The receptor was isolated from a woman in her twenties or thirties in good health and CMV-seronegative. Sequencing was performed on PBMCs. V and J are TRBV28 and TRBJ2-1; D possibly corresponds to TRBD2 (7 bases). DNA of the CDR3: TGTGCCAGCACTACCCGGGGGGCGGTCGGTGAGCAGTTCTTC. Residues: CASTTRGAVGEQFF.